These T cell receptor beta chains were read from a single sample in a study of control samples from healthy donors and cancer patients. This table comes from immunoSEQ multiplex PCR, and its TCRdb copy is limited to in-frame clones, with some not included. The sample records about 180,000 clones, nearly 90% being singletons. Sequencing was performed on blood. The origin of the receptors is a woman between 50 and 59 years old in good health. Both conserved end residues are part of each CDR3. Fields, in order: V gene, clone size, D gene, J gene, CDR3 length, CDR3 DNA, CDR3 protein. The D gene is left open where the match is weak. Clone size is given for some rows only: seen once, a few or many times, or a class if the clone is expanded.

TRBV30	NA	TRBD2	TRBJ2-7	13	TGTGCCTGGGGCGGGGGGGGAGGCCTCGAGCAGTACTTC	CAWGGGGGLEQYF
TRBV6-1	NA	NA	TRBJ2-2	17	TGTGCCAGCAGTGAAGATTCCCGGGCTGGGGGCTCCGGGGAGCTGTTTTTT	CASSEDSRAGGSGELFF
TRBV11-2	once	NA	TRBJ2-2	14	TGTGCCAGCAGCTTAGACTTTATTAGCGGGGAGCTGTTTTTT	CASSLDFISGELFF
TRBV5-4	once	TRBD2	TRBJ2-3	15	TGTGCCAGCAGCTTGTCGGGACTAGCTACCGATACGCAGTATTTT	CASSLSGLATDTQYF
TRBV7-8	NA	TRBD1	TRBJ2-7	14	TGTGCCAGCAGCTACCGGGACAGTTTTTACGAGCAGTACTTC	CASSYRDSFYEQYF
TRBV24-1	NA	NA	TRBJ2-7	16	TGTGCCACCAGTGAGATTCGGGGGGCATCGATCTACGAGCAGTACTTC	CATSEIRGASIYEQYF
TRBV19	once	NA	TRBJ2-1	13	TGTGCCAGTAGCCCCATCCCCCGTGGGGAGCAGTTCTTC	CASSPIPRGEQFF
TRBV7-9	NA	NA	TRBJ2-3	12	TGTGCCAGCAGCTTTACCTCAGATACGCAGTATTTT	CASSFTSDTQYF
TRBV27	NA	NA	TRBJ1-1	14	TGTGCCAGCACCCCGTTGGTGGGGAACACTGAAGCTTTCTTT	CASTPLVGNTEAFF
TRBV7-2	NA	NA	TRBJ1-5	15	TGTGCCAGCAGCCAGGACAGTAGAGTCAGACAGCCCCAGCATTTT	CASSQDSRVRQPQHF
TRBV19	NA	NA	TRBJ2-7	12	TGTGCCACCGGAGGGGTAAGCTACGAGCAGTACTTC	CATGGVSYEQYF
TRBV27	NA	NA	TRBJ2-3	12	TGTGCCAGCAGTTTCCGGCTGAATACGCAGTATTTT	CASSFRLNTQYF
TRBV5-1	once	NA	TRBJ2-5	14	TGCGCCAGCAGCTTCGGGTCTACAGGAGAGACCCAGTACTTC	CASSFGSTGETQYF
TRBV28	NA	NA	TRBJ1-2	13	TGTGCCAGCAGTTTATCGGGGGACTATGGCTACACCTTC	CASSLSGDYGYTF
TRBV29-1	NA	NA	TRBJ1-5	12	TGCAGCGTTTTTGGGGGGGGTCAGCCCCAGCATTTT	CSVFGGGQPQHF
TRBV28	NA	NA	TRBJ2-2	15	TGTGCCAGCAGTTTAACCAGGGTGAACACCGGGGAGCTGTTTTTT	CASSLTRVNTGELFF
TRBV3-1/TRBV3-2	few	NA	TRBJ2-7	11	TGTGCCAGCAGCCTTTCCTACGAGCAGTACTTC	CASSLSYEQYF
TRBV27	NA	TRBD1	TRBJ2-7	15	TGTGCCAGCAGTTTACGGGGGACAGGGCACTACGAGCAGTACTTC	CASSLRGTGHYEQYF
TRBV28	NA	NA	TRBJ2-7	14	TGTGCCAGCAGTTTACGGCAGTCCTCCTACGAGCAGTACTTC	CASSLRQSSYEQYF
TRBV23-1	NA	NA	TRBJ2-3	16	TGCGCCAGCAGTCACGTTGAGGGACTGTTCACAGATACGCAGTATTTT	CASSHVEGLFTDTQYF
TRBV19	NA	NA	TRBJ1-1	14	TGTGCCAGTAGTATAGCAGGGAACACAAGGGGAGCTTTCTTT	CASSIAGNTRGAFF
TRBV6-5	NA	TRBD1	TRBJ1-1	15	TGTGCCAGCAGTCTAAAGACAGGGGACTACACTGAAGCTTTCTTT	CASSLKTGDYTEAFF
TRBV7-2	few	NA	TRBJ1-6	16	TGTGCCAGCAGCTCGGGACGGACCTGGTCCAATTCACCCCTCCACTTT	CASSSGRTWSNSPLHF
TRBV24-1	few	NA	TRBJ1-5	12	TGTGCCACCAGTGATTCAGGTCAGCCCCAGCATTTT	CATSDSGQPQHF
TRBV5-5	NA	NA	TRBJ2-3	15	TGTGCCAGCAGCTATTCTGTTAGCGTCACAGATACGCAGTATTTT	CASSYSVSVTDTQYF
TRBV20-1	once	NA	TRBJ1-5	11	TGCAGTGCTAGTGGAGGGCAGCCCCAGCATTTT	CSASGGQPQHF
TRBV5-1	NA	NA	TRBJ2-1	16	TGCGCCAGCAGCTCACAGGGGACTAGCTCCTACAATGAGCAGTTCTTC	CASSSQGTSSYNEQFF
TRBV21-1	NA	NA	TRBJ1-2	16	TGTGCCAGCAGCAAAAAAAAGAGGGACAGGGATTATGGCTACACCTTC	CASSKKKRDRDYGYTF
TRBV6-2/TRBV6-3	NA	TRBD2	TRBJ2-7	16	TGTGCCAGCAGTCCGGGACTAGCGGGAACGCTTAGCGAGCAGTACTTC	CASSPGLAGTLSEQYF
TRBV3-1/TRBV3-2	NA	NA	TRBJ1-3	16	TGTGCCAGCAGCCATCCCCCAGGGAGGGGTGGAAACACCATATATTTT	CASSHPPGRGGNTIYF
TRBV7-2	few	NA	TRBJ2-5	15	TGTGCCAGCAGCTCAGGACTAGGGGGAAAAGAGACCCAGTACTTC	CASSSGLGGKETQYF
TRBV7-2	NA	NA	TRBJ2-3	13	TGTGCCAGCAGCAGTAGAGGGTCAGATACGCAGTATTTT	CASSSRGSDTQYF
TRBV7-2	NA	TRBD2	TRBJ2-3	15	TGTGCCAGCAGCTTACAAGCGGGGGGTAAAGATACGCAGTATTTT	CASSLQAGGKDTQYF
TRBV2	NA	NA	TRBJ1-6	13	TGTGCCAGCAGTGAGGAGGTTAATTCACCCCTCCACTTT	CASSEEVNSPLHF
TRBV4-2	few	NA	TRBJ2-3	16	TGTGCCAGCAGCCAAGATGTGGGAGTGACGGCAGATACGCAGTATTTT	CASSQDVGVTADTQYF
TRBV12-3/TRBV12-4	few	TRBD1	TRBJ1-1	13	TGTGCCAGCGTAATTTCAGGGGGGTCGGAAGCTTTCTTT	CASVISGGSEAFF
TRBV5-4	NA	NA	TRBJ1-1	13	TGTGCCAGCAGTAGACCAACTACAGCCGGGGCTTTCTTT	CASSRPTTAGAFF
TRBV19	NA	NA	TRBJ1-2	13	TGTGCCAGTAGAAGGACAATCAACTATGGCTACACCTTC	CASRRTINYGYTF
TRBV12-5	NA	TRBD1	TRBJ1-1	16	TGTGCTAGTGGTTTGGATGCGACAGGGTTGAACACTGAAGCTTTCTTT	CASGLDATGLNTEAFF
TRBV3-1/TRBV3-2	NA	NA	TRBJ1-2	11	TGTGCCAGCAGCCAAGTCGGTGGCTACACCTTC	CASSQVGGYTF
TRBV27	few	NA	TRBJ1-5	14	TGTGCCACCGCGATAGAGGCGTTCAATCAGCCCCAGCATTTT	CATAIEAFNQPQHF
TRBV2	NA	NA	TRBJ2-7	11	TGTGCCAGCAGTGAAGCCGGAAGACAGTACTTC	CASSEAGRQYF
TRBV5-4	NA	TRBD1	TRBJ2-7	12	TGTGCCAGCAGCCGGGACAGCTACGAGCAGTACTTC	CASSRDSYEQYF
TRBV5-1	NA	TRBD1	TRBJ2-4	15	TGCGCCAGCAGCGGAGACAGGGAAGCCAAAAACATTCAGTACTTC	CASSGDREAKNIQYF
TRBV27	NA	NA	TRBJ1-2	15	TGTGCCAGCAGTTCCACAACAGGTCTCAACTATGGCTACACCTTC	CASSSTTGLNYGYTF
TRBV29-1	few	NA	TRBJ1-2	11	TGCAGCGCCTGGATGGCCCATGGCTACACCTTC	CSAWMAHGYTF
TRBV5-6	once	NA	TRBJ2-1	18	TGTGCCAGCAGCTGGCGGGGGCGGCTTAGAAGCTCCTACAATGAGCAGTTCTTC	CASSWRGRLRSSYNEQFF
TRBV3-1/TRBV3-2	NA	NA	TRBJ1-6	16	TGTGCCAGCAGCCATCCAGGGCAGGCGGGAGATTCACCCCTCCACTTT	CASSHPGQAGDSPLHF